This T cell receptor (beta chain) was sequenced in a study of cytomegalovirus exposure and HLA in healthy donors. The PCR had 60 Vbeta and 13 Jbeta primers. This table comes from immunoSEQ multiplex PCR, and its TCRdb copy is limited to in-frame clones, with some not included. The table records about 190,000 clones, around 82% of them present only once. Turning to this clone: The antigen is undetermined.

CDR3 size: 15 residues. V lost 0 bases and J lost 5, with 11 bases in between. Germline-derived CDR1 and CDR2 are SGHVS and FQNEAQ. General study results and limits: V- and J-gene trimming in TCR beta was tied to a missense DCLRE1C variant by an analysis performed later. Accurate HLA-A and HLA-B prediction from TCR beta sequences was reported for most subjects. HLA alleles showed associations with some 17,000 TCR beta sequences in a later analysis, at a 0.05 false discovery rate. Previously analyzed data showed that most TCR beta V segments were productive at a frequency of about 87% or about 30%.

The chain joins TRBV7-8 to TRBJ1-5; D is possibly TRBD1 (5 bases). The sequenced sample was PBMCs. This sequence originates from a woman aged 30 to 39 in good health and CMV-seropositive. The CDR3 reads CASSLAWDSDQPQHF. CDR3 bases: TGTGCCAGCAGCTTAGCCTGGGACTCGGATCAGCCCCAGCATTTT.